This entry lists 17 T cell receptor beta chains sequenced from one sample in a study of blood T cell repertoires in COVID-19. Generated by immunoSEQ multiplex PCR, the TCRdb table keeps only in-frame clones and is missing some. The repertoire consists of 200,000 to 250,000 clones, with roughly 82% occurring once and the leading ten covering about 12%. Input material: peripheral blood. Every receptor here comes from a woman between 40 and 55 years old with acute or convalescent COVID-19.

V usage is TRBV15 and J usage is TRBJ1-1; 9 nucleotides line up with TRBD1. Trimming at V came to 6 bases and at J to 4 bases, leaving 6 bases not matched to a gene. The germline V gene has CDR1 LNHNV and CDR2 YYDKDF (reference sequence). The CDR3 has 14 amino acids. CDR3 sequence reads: CATRDRGWITEAFF. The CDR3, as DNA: TGTGCCACCAGGGACAGGGGTTGGATCACTGAAGCTTTCTTT.

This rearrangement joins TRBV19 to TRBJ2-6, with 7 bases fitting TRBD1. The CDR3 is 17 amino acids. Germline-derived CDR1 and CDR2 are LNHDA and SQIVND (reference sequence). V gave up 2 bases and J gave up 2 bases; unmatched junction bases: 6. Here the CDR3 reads CASSISVQGAGANVLTF. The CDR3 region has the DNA TGTGCCAGTAGTATATCGGTGCAGGGGGCTGGGGCCAACGTCCTGACTTTC.

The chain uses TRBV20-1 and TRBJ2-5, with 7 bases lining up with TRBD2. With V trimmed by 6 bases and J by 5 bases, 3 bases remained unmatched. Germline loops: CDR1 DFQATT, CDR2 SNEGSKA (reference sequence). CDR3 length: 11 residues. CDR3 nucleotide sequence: TGCAGTGCAGCGGGGTTGGAGACCCAGTACTTC. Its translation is CSAAGLETQYF.

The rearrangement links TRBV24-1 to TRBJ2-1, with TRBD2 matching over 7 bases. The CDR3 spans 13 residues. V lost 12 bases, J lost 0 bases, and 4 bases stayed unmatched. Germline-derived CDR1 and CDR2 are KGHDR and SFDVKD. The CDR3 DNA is TGTGCCTCAGGGAGGGGCTCCTACAATGAGCAGTTCTTC. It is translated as CASGRGSYNEQFF.

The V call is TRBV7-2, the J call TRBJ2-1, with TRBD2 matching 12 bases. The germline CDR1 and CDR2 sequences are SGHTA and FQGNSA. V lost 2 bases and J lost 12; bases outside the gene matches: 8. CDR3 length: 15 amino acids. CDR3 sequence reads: CASSLSSSGRAGQFF. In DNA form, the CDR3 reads TGTGCCAGCAGCTTATCGTCTAGCGGGAGGGCGGGGCAGTTCTTC.

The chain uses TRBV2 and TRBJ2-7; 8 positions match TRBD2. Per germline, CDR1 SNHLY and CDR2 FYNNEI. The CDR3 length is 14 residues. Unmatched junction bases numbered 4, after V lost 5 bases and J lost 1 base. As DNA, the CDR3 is TGTGCCAGCAGTAATAGCGGGAAATCCTACGAGCAGTACTTC. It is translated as CASSNSGKSYEQYF. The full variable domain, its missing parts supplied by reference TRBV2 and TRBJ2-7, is EPEVTQTPSHQVTQMGQEVILRCVPISNHLYFYWYRQILGQKVEFLVSFYNNEISEKSEIFDDQFSVERPDGSNFTLKIRSTKLEDSAMYFCASSNSGKSYEQYFGPGTRLTVT.

For the CDR3, the DNA is TGTGCCAGCAGTCCCCGTCCGGGCAGGGGAAGCAATCAGCCCCAGCATTTT. It is translated as CASSPRPGRGSNQPQHF. The V gene is TRBV28, the J gene TRBJ1-5, with a possible D match to TRBD1 (6 bases). With 5 bases removed from V and 1 base from J, the gap between germline ends came to 18 bases. CDR3 length: 17 residues. CDR1 and CDR2 from the germline V gene are MDHEN and SYDVKM.

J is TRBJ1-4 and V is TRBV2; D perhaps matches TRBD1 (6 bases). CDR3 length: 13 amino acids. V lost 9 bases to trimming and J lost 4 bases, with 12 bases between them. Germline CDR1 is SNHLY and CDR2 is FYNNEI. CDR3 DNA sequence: TGTGCCAGTAGGGGGTGGAGTAATGAAAAACTGTTTTTT. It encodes CASRGWSNEKLFF.

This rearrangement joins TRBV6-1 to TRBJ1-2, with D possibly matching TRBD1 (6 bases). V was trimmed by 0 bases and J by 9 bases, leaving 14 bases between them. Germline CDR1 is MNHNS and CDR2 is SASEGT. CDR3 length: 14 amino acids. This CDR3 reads CASSEAMTGRSYTF. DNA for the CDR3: TGTGCCAGCAGTGAAGCGATGACAGGCCGTAGCTACACCTTC.

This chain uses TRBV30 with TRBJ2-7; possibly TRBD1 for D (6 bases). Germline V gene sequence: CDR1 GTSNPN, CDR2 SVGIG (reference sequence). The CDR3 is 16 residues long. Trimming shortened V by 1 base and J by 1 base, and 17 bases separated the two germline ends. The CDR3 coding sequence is TGTGCCTGGAGTGACCCACAGGGAACGAAATCCTACGAGCAGTACTTC. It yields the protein CAWSDPQGTKSYEQYF.

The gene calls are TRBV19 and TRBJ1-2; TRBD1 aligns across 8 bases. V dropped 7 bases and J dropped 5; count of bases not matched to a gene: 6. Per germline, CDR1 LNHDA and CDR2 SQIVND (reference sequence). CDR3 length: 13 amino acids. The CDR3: CASTPTGEYGYTF. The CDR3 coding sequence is TGTGCCAGTACTCCGACAGGGGAGTATGGCTACACCTTC.

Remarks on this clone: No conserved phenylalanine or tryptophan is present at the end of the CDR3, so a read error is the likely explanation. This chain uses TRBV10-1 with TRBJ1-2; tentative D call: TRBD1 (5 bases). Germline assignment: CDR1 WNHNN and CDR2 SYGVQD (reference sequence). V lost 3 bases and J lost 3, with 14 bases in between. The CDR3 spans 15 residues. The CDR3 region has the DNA TGCGCCAGCAGTGACCGGCGGGGGAGAGACTATGGCTACACCCTC. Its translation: CASSDRRGRDYGYTL.

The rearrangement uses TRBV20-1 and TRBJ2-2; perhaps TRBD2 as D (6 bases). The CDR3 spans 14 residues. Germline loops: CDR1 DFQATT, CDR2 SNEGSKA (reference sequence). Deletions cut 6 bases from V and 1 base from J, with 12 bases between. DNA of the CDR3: TGCAGTGCAAGTAGGCGGGAGAACACCGGGGAGCTGTTTTTT. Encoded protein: CSASRRENTGELFF.

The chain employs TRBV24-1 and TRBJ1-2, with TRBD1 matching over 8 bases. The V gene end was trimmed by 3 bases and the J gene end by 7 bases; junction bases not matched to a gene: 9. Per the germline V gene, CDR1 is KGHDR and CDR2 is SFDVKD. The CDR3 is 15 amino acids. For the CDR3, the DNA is TGTGCCACCAGTGATCCCAGGGGGCCCAGGGGTGGCTACACCTTC. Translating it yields CATSDPRGPRGGYTF.

CDR3: CASGLGQSLDTQYF. Written as DNA, the CDR3 is TGTGCTAGTGGTTTGGGGCAGTCGTTAGATACGCAGTATTTT. V gene TRBV12-5 combines with J gene TRBJ2-3, with D unresolved. This CDR3 region has 14 residues. The V end lost 1 base, the J end lost 5 bases, and 10 bases lay between the germline ends. From germline, CDR1 is LGHNT and CDR2 FRNRAP.

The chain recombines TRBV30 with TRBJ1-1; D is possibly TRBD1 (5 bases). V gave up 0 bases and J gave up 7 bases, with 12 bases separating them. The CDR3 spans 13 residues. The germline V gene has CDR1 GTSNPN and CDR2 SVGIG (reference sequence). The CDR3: CAWSVGGVSEAFF. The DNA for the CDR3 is TGTGCCTGGAGTGTGGGAGGGGTCAGTGAAGCTTTCTTT.

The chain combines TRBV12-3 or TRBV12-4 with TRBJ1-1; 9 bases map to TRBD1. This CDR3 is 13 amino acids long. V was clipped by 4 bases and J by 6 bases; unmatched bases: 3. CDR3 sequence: CASSSTGGSEAFF. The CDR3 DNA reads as TGTGCCAGCAGTTCTACAGGGGGCTCTGAAGCTTTCTTT.